What follows are 28 T cell receptor beta chains derived from one specimen sequenced in a study of blood T cell repertoires in COVID-19. The assay was immunoSEQ multiplex PCR, and TCRdb's table has in-frame clones only and misses some. The data contain roughly 280,000 clones, 85% to 90% of them seen just once; the ten biggest clones take up approximately 4%. Sequences were obtained from peripheral blood. These TCRs come from a man between 18 and 29 years old with active or convalescent COVID-19.

This clone appeared once. The chain links TRBV9 to TRBJ2-5, with D perhaps matching TRBD2 (6 bases). Germline CDR1 SGDLS, CDR2 YYNGEE. Trimming left V 3 bases short and J 1 base short, with 10 bases between. This CDR3 is 14 amino acids long. The CDR3 region is CASSGRDSQETQYF. The CDR3 DNA sequence: TGTGCCAGCAGCGGCCGGGACTCCCAAGAGACCCAGTACTTC.

In this sample, this clone turned up once. V is TRBV19 and J is TRBJ1-1, with D possibly matching TRBD1 (5 bases). The CDR3 runs to 13 residues. Germline V gene sequence: CDR1 LNHDA, CDR2 SQIVND (reference sequence). V was pared by 7 bases and J by 1 base, with 10 bases between. CDR3 amino acids: CASTRQQNTEAFF. CDR3 sequence (DNA): TGTGCCAGTACCCGACAGCAGAACACTGAAGCTTTCTTT.

This chain uses TRBV14 with TRBJ1-6; TRBD1 agrees at 8 bases. V lost 6 bases, J lost 10 bases, and 5 bases stayed unmatched. CDR1 and CDR2 from the germline V gene are SGHDN and FVKESK. This CDR3 has 13 residues. The CDR3 DNA follows: TGTGCCAGCAGAAAGACAGGGGAGTCACCCCTCCACTTT. Its translation: CASRKTGESPLHF.

The J gene is TRBJ2-5, the V gene TRBV5-6; D might be TRBD1 (5 bases). In germline, CDR1 is SGHDT, CDR2 YYEEEE. The V gene lost 4 bases and the J gene lost 2 bases, with 15 bases spanning the gap. This CDR3 contains 15 residues. CDR3 in amino acids: CASSRVGAGQETQYF. For the CDR3, the DNA is TGTGCCAGCAGCCGAGTTGGGGCAGGGCAAGAGACCCAGTACTTC.

This chain joins TRBV2 and TRBJ1-3, with unresolved D. Germline V CDR1 and CDR2: SNHLY, FYNNEI. This CDR3 contains 13 residues. Between the trimmed V and J ends, which lost 6 bases and 0 bases, there was a span of 6 bases. CDR3 sequence (DNA): TGTGCCAGCAGGGCCAACTCTGGAAACACCATATATTTT. Encoded protein: CASRANSGNTIYF.

The chain couples TRBV7-9 to TRBJ1-3; D gene uncertain. V gave up 5 bases and J gave up 2 bases, with 19 bases separating them. Per germline, CDR1 SEHNR and CDR2 FQNEAQ (reference sequence). The CDR3 has 17 residues. The CDR3 nucleotides are TGTGCCAGCAGCCATCATCCCAGCGGTACGACTGGAAACACCATATATTTT. Its protein product is CASSHHPSGTTGNTIYF.

The chain couples TRBV2 to TRBJ2-7, with a possible D match to TRBD1 (6 bases). Trimming left V 6 bases short and J 0 bases short, with 12 bases between. The CDR3 loop spans 14 amino acids. Germline V gene data show CDR1 as SNHLY and CDR2 as FYNNEI. In nucleotides, the CDR3 is TGTGCCAGCAGCCGGGACATGACCTCCTACGAGCAGTACTTC. As protein: CASSRDMTSYEQYF.

V usage is TRBV11-3 and J usage is TRBJ2-1; no definite D call. V was trimmed by 2 bases and J by 0 bases, leaving 8 bases between them. In germline, CDR1 is SGHNT, CDR2 YENEEA. The CDR3 is 15 residues long. The CDR3 sequence is CASSLRDSSYNEQFF. CDR3 nucleotides: TGTGCCAGCAGCTTAAGAGATTCCTCCTACAATGAGCAGTTCTTC.

This clone showed up just once. V gene TRBV5-8 combines with J gene TRBJ2-3, with TRBD2 as a possible D gene (6 bases). V was pared by 6 bases and J by 1 base, with 18 bases between. The CDR3 has 16 residues. In germline, CDR1 is SGHTS, CDR2 YDEGEE. The CDR3 region has the DNA TGTGCCAGCACTTCGACAGCGGACTACCGCACAGATACGCAGTATTTT. It specifies CASTSTADYRTDTQYF.

This chain uses TRBV5-4 with TRBJ1-4, with 7 bases fitting TRBD1. Germline trimming cut 4 bases from V and 1 base from J; bases unmatched to any gene: 4. CDR1 is SGHNT and CDR2 is YYREEE in the germline V gene (reference sequence). The CDR3 consists of 15 residues. The CDR3 here is CASSVQGETNEKLFF. In DNA, the CDR3 is TGTGCCAGCAGCGTCCAGGGGGAAACTAATGAAAAACTGTTTTTT.

This chain links TRBV9 with TRBJ2-3; 12 bases fit TRBD2. With 4 bases clipped from V and 2 bases from J, the junction kept 11 bases outside the gene matches. Germline V gene data show CDR1 as SGDLS and CDR2 as YYNGEE. The length of the CDR3 is 18 residues. CDR3 sequence: CASSPPLASGRDTDTQYF. The CDR3 DNA is TGTGCCAGCAGCCCTCCCCTGGCTAGCGGGAGGGACACAGATACGCAGTATTTT.

This clone was counted a few times. This sequence joins TRBV4-1 and TRBJ2-7, with D possibly matching TRBD2 (7 bases). Between the trimmed V and J ends, which lost 1 base and 1 base, there was a span of 17 bases. The length of the CDR3 is 17 residues. Germline CDR1 and CDR2: MGHRA and YSYEKL. CDR3 amino acids: CASSQALRGANSYEQYF. DNA for the CDR3: TGCGCCAGCAGCCAAGCTCTCCGGGGGGCGAATTCCTACGAGCAGTACTTC.

The rearrangement joins TRBV6-5 to TRBJ2-2, with D uncertain. The ends were cut back, 5 bases at V and 0 bases at J, with 7 bases in the middle. The germline V gene encodes CDR1 MNHEY and CDR2 SVGAGI. The CDR3 is made up of 14 amino acids. CDR3 in amino acids: CASSTSSNTGELFF. The CDR3 DNA reads as TGTGCCAGCAGTACCAGTTCGAACACCGGGGAGCTGTTTTTT.

The chain carries TRBV6-1 and TRBJ2-7; D may be TRBD2 (6 bases). CDR1 and CDR2 (germline): MNHNS, SASEGT. V lost 2 bases and J lost 2, with 13 bases in between. The CDR3 length is 15 residues. This CDR3 reads CASSEHGGTTYEQYF. The CDR3 region has the DNA TGTGCCAGCAGTGAACATGGCGGGACCACCTACGAGCAGTACTTC.

This sequence joins TRBV24-1 and TRBJ2-3, with 10 nucleotides matching TRBD2. V lost 5 bases, J lost 5 bases, and 6 bases stayed unmatched. The germline gives CDR1 KGHDR, CDR2 SFDVKD. The CDR3 is 15 amino acids. CDR3 protein: CATSGLAGVIDTQYF. The CDR3 nucleotides read TGTGCCACCAGTGGTCTAGCGGGAGTAATAGATACGCAGTATTTT.

This chain connects TRBV11-2 to TRBJ1-5, with 7 bases identical to TRBD1. This CDR3 is built from 16 residues. Looked up from germline, CDR1 is SGHAT and CDR2 is FQNNGV. The V segment lost 0 bases and the J segment 2 bases; nucleotides outside the gene matches: 4. CDR3: CASSLDITGGNQPQHF. The CDR3 DNA is TGTGCCAGCAGCTTAGATATAACAGGGGGCAATCAGCCCCAGCATTTT.

This sequence joins TRBV7-9 and TRBJ1-1; TRBD1 is a possible D gene (6 bases). In germline, CDR1 is SEHNR, CDR2 FQNEAQ (reference sequence). There are 14 residues in the CDR3. Trimming took off 4 bases at V and 0 bases at J, with 9 bases between the two ends. Here the CDR3 DNA reads TGTGCCAGCAGCTATGGACAGATGAACACTGAAGCTTTCTTT. The encoded protein is CASSYGQMNTEAFF.

The J gene is TRBJ1-1, the V gene TRBV28; D is perhaps TRBD1 (5 bases). The CDR3 extends over 14 amino acids. Looked up from germline, CDR1 is MDHEN and CDR2 is SYDVKM. V was cut by 3 bases and J by 1 base, with 9 bases left in between. CDR3 sequence reads: CASSLSGGNTEAFF. The CDR3 coding sequence is TGTGCCAGCAGTTTGTCGGGGGGGAACACTGAAGCTTTCTTT.

The rearrangement joins TRBV5-4 to TRBJ2-7, with 14 bases fitting TRBD2. V lost 4 bases to trimming and J lost 0 bases; unmatched junction nucleotides: 0. The CDR3 length is 15 residues. CDR1 is SGHNT and CDR2 is YYREEE in the germline V gene (reference sequence). CDR3 nucleotides: TGTGCCAGCAGCGGGACTAGCGGGAGCTCCTACGAGCAGTACTTC. It encodes CASSGTSGSSYEQYF. Using reference TRBV5-4 and TRBJ2-7 for the parts outside the CDR3, the full variable domain is ETGVTQSPTHLIKTRGQQVTLRCSSQSGHNTVSWYQQALGQGPQFIFQYYREEENGRGNFPPRFSGLQFPNYSSELNVNALELDDSALYLCASSGTSGSSYEQYFGPGTRLTVT.

This rearrangement joins TRBV4-2 to TRBJ2-1; D is possibly TRBD2 (6 bases). The germline V and J ends were trimmed by 3 bases and 7 bases, with 10 bases remaining between them. The CDR3 extends over 13 amino acids. Germline V gene sequence: CDR1 LGHNA, CDR2 YNFKEQ. In DNA, the CDR3 is TGTGCCAGCAGCCACGGGACTCAGAATGAGCAGTTCTTC. Protein: CASSHGTQNEQFF.

The chain uses TRBV19 and TRBJ1-2; D perhaps matches TRBD1 (6 bases). Between the trimmed V and J ends, which lost 10 bases and 5 bases, there was a span of 11 bases. Germline CDR1 reads LNHDA; CDR2 reads SQIVND (reference sequence). The CDR3 totals 11 residues. Written as DNA, the CDR3 is TGTGCCACAGGGGCGGAATATGGCTACACCTTC. Its translation is CATGAEYGYTF.

The chain recombines TRBV24-1 with TRBJ2-1; 7 positions match TRBD1. V lost 3 bases and J lost 6; bases outside the gene matches: 4. This CDR3 contains 14 residues. Germline CDR1 reads KGHDR; CDR2 reads SFDVKD. This CDR3 is CATSDPGQLNEQFF. CDR3 coding DNA: TGTGCCACCAGTGATCCGGGACAGCTCAATGAGCAGTTCTTC.

This sequence joins TRBV11-3 and TRBJ2-5, with 10 bases matching TRBD2. V shed 4 bases, J shed 5 bases, and the junction held 10 bases outside the gene matches. Per germline, CDR1 SGHNT and CDR2 YENEEA. This CDR3 contains 16 residues. CDR3 protein: CASSSSGGWEVETQYF. Here the CDR3 DNA reads TGTGCCAGCAGCTCTAGCGGGGGATGGGAGGTCGAGACCCAGTACTTC.

This chain links TRBV18 with TRBJ2-7; 11 bases agree with TRBD2. The germline gives CDR1 KGHSH, CDR2 LQKENI. After removal of 8 bases from V and 1 base from J, the junction contained 10 bases not matched to a gene. The CDR3 is 16 amino acids. The CDR3 DNA reads as TGTGCCAGCGCCGAACCGGGACTAGCGGAATCCTACGAGCAGTACTTC. Amino acid sequence: CASAEPGLAESYEQYF.

This chain connects TRBV5-1 to TRBJ2-5, with 8 bases matching TRBD1. CDR3 length: 16 residues. V dropped 0 bases and J dropped 4; count of bases not matched to a gene: 8. From germline, CDR1 is SGHRS and CDR2 YFSETQ. The CDR3 region has the DNA TGCGCCAGCAGCTTGGGGCGTGACGGGACAGGAGAGACCCAGTACTTC. Its protein product is CASSLGRDGTGETQYF.

The chain couples TRBV15 to TRBJ1-1; D is undetermined. CDR3 length equals 14 residues. Trimming removed 0 bases from V and 0 bases from J, with 5 bases in between. The germline gives CDR1 LNHNV, CDR2 YYDKDF (reference sequence). CDR3 nucleotides: TGTGCCACCAGCAGAGATCAGGTGAACACTGAAGCTTTCTTT. It codes for CATSRDQVNTEAFF.

The chain is built from TRBV27 and TRBJ1-2, with 8 bases matching TRBD1. After removal of 3 bases from V and 7 bases from J, the junction contained 4 bases not matched to a gene. CDR3 length: 13 residues. Germline V lookup: CDR1 MNHEY, CDR2 SMNVEV (reference sequence). The CDR3 region has the DNA TGTGCCAGCAGTTTCCAGGGGGCAGGTGGCTACACCTTC. Encoded protein: CASSFQGAGGYTF.

The chain's CDR3 is CASSEVPAGTQYF. The CDR3 nucleotides are TGTGCCAGCAGTGAAGTCCCCGCGGGGACCCAGTACTTC. The genes are TRBV2 and TRBJ2-5; TRBD2 might be the D (5 bases). V was clipped by 1 base and J by 7 bases, with 10 bases between them. This CDR3 is built from 13 residues. Germline CDR1 and CDR2: SNHLY and FYNNEI.